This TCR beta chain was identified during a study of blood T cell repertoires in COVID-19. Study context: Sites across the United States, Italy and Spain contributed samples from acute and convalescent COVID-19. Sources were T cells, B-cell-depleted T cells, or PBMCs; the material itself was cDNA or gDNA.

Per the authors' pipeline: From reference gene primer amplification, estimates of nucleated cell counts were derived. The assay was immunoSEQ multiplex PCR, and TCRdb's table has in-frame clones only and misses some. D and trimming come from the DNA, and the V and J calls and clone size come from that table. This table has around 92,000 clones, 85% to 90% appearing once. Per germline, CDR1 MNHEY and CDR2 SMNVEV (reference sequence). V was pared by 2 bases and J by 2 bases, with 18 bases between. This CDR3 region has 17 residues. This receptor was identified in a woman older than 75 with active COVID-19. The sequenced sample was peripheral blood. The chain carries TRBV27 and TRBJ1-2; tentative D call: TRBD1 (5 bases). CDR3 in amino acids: CASSLRVSGVVNYGYTF. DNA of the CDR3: TGTGCCAGCAGTTTAAGGGTATCGGGGGTGGTGAACTATGGCTACACCTTC.